What follows are 14 T cell receptor beta chains derived from one specimen sequenced in a study of T cells in Graves' hyperthyroidism and ophthalmopathy. Template material for amplifying TCR beta CDR3 regions consisted of RNA transcripts. The TCR CDR3 was amplified in a first-round RT-PCR using the HTBI primer set. TCRdb re-analysed the multiplex PCR reads in MiXCR, keeping a single row per CDR3 protein. This table has approximately 200,000 distinct CDR3 sequences, around 18% appearing once. Specimen: blood. These TCRs come from a man aged 35 to 55 with Graves' hyperthyroidism.

This clonotype was detected only a few times. The rearrangement links TRBV6-2 or TRBV6-3 to TRBJ2-2; D is uncertain. Deletions cut 3 bases from V and 0 bases from J, with 11 bases between. CDR1 is MNHEY and CDR2 is SVGEGT in the germline V gene. This CDR3 is built from 16 residues. CDR3 sequence (DNA): TGTGCCAGCAGTTATCTGACACCTTCGAACACCGGGGAGCTGTTTTTT. Translation gives CASSYLTPSNTGELFF.

This clonotype was observed many times. This chain connects TRBV6-2 or TRBV6-3 to TRBJ1-5; D not certain. The V end was cut by 7 bases, the J end by 0 bases, with 7 bases between. Per germline, CDR1 MNHEY and CDR2 SVGEGT. This CDR3 region has 13 residues. The CDR3 DNA sequence: TGTGCCAGCACCGAGTTTAGCAATCAGCCCCAGCATTTT. Translated, it gives CASTEFSNQPQHF.

This clonotype was observed a handful of times. V gene TRBV15 combines with J gene TRBJ1-6; tentatively, D is TRBD1 (5 bases). The CDR3 contains 16 residues. V was pared by 0 bases and J by 9 bases, with 15 bases between. Looked up from germline, CDR1 is LNHNV and CDR2 is YYDKDF (reference sequence). The CDR3 sequence is CATSRDIAGSSSPLHF. Here the CDR3 DNA reads TGTGCCACCAGCAGAGATATTGCAGGGTCTTCTTCACCCCTCCACTTT.

There are many counts of this clonotype. The rearrangement joins TRBV20-1 to TRBJ2-3; D possibly matches TRBD1 or TRBD2 (5 bases each). The germline CDR1 and CDR2 sequences are DFQATT and SNEGSKA (reference sequence). There are 15 residues in the CDR3. V lost 1 base, J lost 3 bases, and 14 bases lay in between. CDR3 bases: TGCAGTGCTAGAGTAAGAGGGGTGGGTACAGATACGCAGTATTTT. Protein sequence: CSARVRGVGTDTQYF.

This sequence joins TRBV19 and TRBJ2-2; D remains ambiguous. Trimming pared 1 base from V and 5 bases from J, leaving 11 bases between. Germline loops: CDR1 LNHDA, CDR2 SQIVND (reference sequence). The CDR3 runs 15 residues. The CDR3 nucleotides read TGTGCCAGTAGTATAGGTCCCATCCCTACCGGGGAGCTGTTTTTT. Protein: CASSIGPIPTGELFF.

This clonotype appeared many times. V and J are TRBV7-8 and TRBJ2-5; 7 bases align to TRBD1. The CDR3 length is 15 residues. Trimming at V came to 7 bases and at J to 1 base, leaving 9 bases not matched to a gene. CDR1 SGHVS and CDR2 FQNEAQ come from the germline V gene. In DNA form, the CDR3 reads TGTGCCAGCACCTACGGGACAGAAACCCAAGAGACCCAGTACTTC. It codes for CASTYGTETQETQYF.

The chain has TRBV25-1 and TRBJ2-2; 8 bases are shared with TRBD2. The CDR3 has 15 residues. V lost 2 bases, J lost 7 bases, and 6 bases stayed unmatched. Germline V gene lookup returns CDR1 MGHDK and CDR2 SYGVNS. CDR3 nucleotides: TGTGCCAGCAGTGAAGGGGCTAGCGGGTACGGGGAGCTGTTTTTT. The encoded protein is CASSEGASGYGELFF.

This clonotype has at least ten counts. In DNA, the CDR3 is TGCAGTGCTAAAGCGGGGGGAATTAGCACAGATACGCAGTATTTT. Translating gives CSAKAGGISTDTQYF. J is TRBJ2-3 and V is TRBV20-1, with 9 positions matching TRBD2. J was trimmed by 0 bases and V by 4 bases; bases with no gene match: 5. The CDR3 loop spans 15 amino acids. CDR1 is DFQATT and CDR2 is SNEGSKA in the germline V gene (reference sequence).

Ten or more counts support this clonotype. The V and J genes are TRBV2 and TRBJ2-2, with 14 bases aligning to TRBD2. J lost 7 bases, V lost 6 bases, and 4 bases had no gene match. Germline CDR1 is SNHLY and CDR2 is FYNNEI. This CDR3 contains 15 residues. CDR3 DNA: TGTGCCAGCAGGACTAGCGGGGGGGCTGGCGGGGAGCTGTTTTTT. Translation: CASRTSGGAGGELFF.

Only a few counts were recorded for this clonotype. This chain joins TRBV24-1 and TRBJ2-1, with D unclear. V dropped 9 bases and J dropped 0 bases, with 14 bases sitting between them. Germline lookup yields CDR1 KGHDR and CDR2 SFDVKD. The CDR3 loop spans 15 amino acids. The CDR3 sequence: CATGKTESSYNEQFF. The CDR3 DNA reads TGTGCCACCGGGAAGACGGAGAGCTCCTACAATGAGCAGTTCTTC.

The chain is built from TRBV2 and TRBJ2-3, with TRBD2 matching over 8 bases. The CDR3 is 15 residues long. V was clipped by 2 bases and J by 2 bases; unmatched bases: 3. Germline V CDR1 and CDR2: SNHLY, FYNNEI. CDR3 nucleotides: TGTGCCAGCAGTGAATCGGGGGGGAACACAGATACGCAGTATTTT. It is translated as CASSESGGNTDTQYF.

This clonotype occurred many times. The chain couples TRBV3-1 to TRBJ2-1; D possibly corresponds to TRBD2 (5 bases). Germline V gene lookup returns CDR1 LGHDT and CDR2 YNNKEL (reference sequence). Trimming took 0 bases from V and 6 from J, leaving 9 bases between them. The CDR3 covers 14 residues. Written as DNA, the CDR3 is TGTGCCAGCAGCCAAGAAGCCGGGGTCAATGAGCAGTTCTTC. Protein product: CASSQEAGVNEQFF.

Only a few counts were recorded for this clonotype. The chain is built from TRBV9 and TRBJ2-7; a possible D gene is TRBD1 (5 bases). V was trimmed by 0 bases and J by 4 bases, leaving 11 bases between them. This CDR3 is built from 14 residues. CDR1 and CDR2 (germline): SGDLS, YYNGEE. CDR3 bases: TGTGCCAGCAGCGTAGAAAGCAGGGATTACGAGCAGTACTTC. Protein product: CASSVESRDYEQYF.

This clonotype was counted many times. The V gene is TRBV9, the J gene TRBJ2-5; TRBD1 matches at 9 bases. V dropped 2 bases and J dropped 4; count of bases not matched to a gene: 9. CDR1 SGDLS and CDR2 YYNGEE come from the germline V gene. The CDR3 extends over 16 amino acids. CDR3 sequence reads: CASSVPGQGLGETQYF. In DNA form, the CDR3 reads TGTGCCAGCAGCGTCCCGGGACAGGGCCTGGGAGAGACCCAGTACTTC.